The 24 T cell receptor beta chains in this list originate from one sample, sequenced in a study of cytomegalovirus exposure and HLA in healthy donors. The assay was immunoSEQ multiplex PCR, and TCRdb's table has in-frame clones only and misses some. The table lists more than 300,000 clones, 86% of them singletons. Sequenced sample: PBMCs. The receptor set was obtained from a woman under 30 in good health and CMV-seronegative.

The V and J genes are TRBV28 and TRBJ2-5; 8 bases line up with TRBD1. From germline, CDR1 is MDHEN and CDR2 SYDVKM. Trimming at V came to 7 bases and at J to 5 bases, leaving 9 bases not matched to a gene. The CDR3 totals 14 residues. The CDR3 nucleotides read TGTGCCAGCAAACTTCAGGGGGCGGGGGAGACCCAGTACTTC. It yields the protein CASKLQGAGETQYF.

The CDR3 protein is CASSFSGRANTEAFF. The CDR3, as DNA: TGTGCCAGCAGCTTTTCCGGGAGAGCTAACACTGAAGCTTTCTTT. This chain uses TRBV5-6 with TRBJ1-1; D gene ambiguous. Trimming shortened V by 2 bases and J by 2 bases, and 13 bases separated the two germline ends. From germline, CDR1 is SGHDT and CDR2 YYEEEE. The CDR3 sequence is 15 residues long.

V and J are TRBV4-3 and TRBJ1-4, with 7 bases aligning to TRBD1. V lost 4 bases, J lost 8 bases, and 13 bases stayed unmatched. The CDR3 has 16 amino acids. From germline, CDR1 is LGHNA and CDR2 YSLEER. CDR3 DNA: TGCGCCAGCAGCCGGGGATCCGACAGGGAAATCGAAAAACTGTTTTTT. Its translation is CASSRGSDREIEKLFF.

The J gene is TRBJ2-5, the V gene TRBV29-1; perhaps TRBD2 as D (7 bases). This CDR3 comprises 14 residues. The germline V and J ends were trimmed by 3 bases and 1 base, with 12 bases remaining between them. Germline V gene lookup returns CDR1 SQVTM and CDR2 ANQGSEA. CDR3: CSVDREGVQETQYF. DNA for the CDR3: TGCAGCGTTGACAGGGAGGGGGTCCAAGAGACCCAGTACTTC.

The chain carries TRBV2 and TRBJ2-5, with 9 bases lining up with TRBD1. With 7 bases clipped from V and 5 bases from J, the junction kept 8 bases outside the gene matches. The CDR3 has 14 amino acids. Germline V lookup: CDR1 SNHLY, CDR2 FYNNEI. The CDR3 nucleotides are TGTGCCAGCACGTGGACAGGGGAAGGGGAGACCCAGTACTTC. This translates into CASTWTGEGETQYF.

In its sample, this clone was seen a few times. This chain uses TRBV4-2 with TRBJ1-1; D unresolved. The CDR3 extends over 14 amino acids. Germline V gives CDR1 LGHNA, CDR2 YNFKEQ. The V and J ends lost 0 bases and 0 bases respectively, with 5 bases between them. CDR3 in amino acids: CASSQEQVNTEAFF. CDR3 DNA: TGTGCCAGCAGCCAAGAGCAGGTGAACACTGAAGCTTTCTTT.

The V gene is TRBV28, the J gene TRBJ2-1, with 8 bases identical to TRBD2. The CDR3 totals 15 residues. Trimming removed 7 bases from V and 6 bases from J; junction bases left unmatched: 11. Germline CDR1 and CDR2: MDHEN and SYDVKM. As DNA, the CDR3 is TGTGCCAGCACCGGAGCGGGGGCTGAGGCCAATGAGCAGTTCTTC. Translation gives CASTGAGAEANEQFF.

This clone showed up just once. The rearrangement links TRBV9 to TRBJ2-1; D not certain. The CDR3 length is 15 residues. Germline lookup yields CDR1 SGDLS and CDR2 YYNGEE. Trimming shortened V by 3 bases and J by 3 bases, and 13 bases separated the two germline ends. CDR3 coding DNA: TGTGCCAGCAGCGCGTCGTCCCCAGGCTACAATGAGCAGTTCTTC. Encoded protein: CASSASSPGYNEQFF.

This rearrangement joins TRBV7-2 to TRBJ2-7; TRBD2 matches at 9 bases. The CDR3 length is 17 residues. The germline gives CDR1 SGHTA, CDR2 FQGNSA. J lost 3 bases, V lost 7 bases, and 16 bases had no gene match. The CDR3 bases are TGTGCCAGCAACCAGGGGCTAGCGGGGACGCTGGGCTACGAGCAGTACTTC. It yields the protein CASNQGLAGTLGYEQYF.

The chain has TRBV4-1 and TRBJ1-4; D remains ambiguous. CDR1 is MGHRA and CDR2 is YSYEKL in the germline V gene. Trimming took off 5 bases at V and 4 bases at J, with 5 bases between the two ends. The CDR3 length is 12 residues. For the CDR3, the DNA is TGCGCCAGCAGCGGGCTTAATGAAAAACTGTTTTTT. It is translated as CASSGLNEKLFF.

The V gene is TRBV5-4, the J gene TRBJ2-7; D perhaps matches TRBD1 (6 bases). V was clipped by 4 bases and J by 6 bases, with 26 bases between them. The CDR3 extends over 17 amino acids. Germline-derived CDR1 and CDR2 are SGHNT and YYREEE (reference sequence). The CDR3 loop reads CASSTDDRSAPVGEQYF. In DNA, the CDR3 is TGTGCCAGCAGCACCGACGACAGGAGCGCACCTGTGGGCGAGCAGTACTTC.

The DNA for the CDR3 is TGCAGCGTTCATAGGAACACTGAAGCTTTCTTT. It yields the protein CSVHRNTEAFF. The chain couples TRBV29-1 to TRBJ1-1; D not certain. Trimming removed 5 bases from V and 1 base from J, with 5 bases in between. The CDR3 has 11 residues. CDR1 is SQVTM, CDR2 ANQGSEA, per germline.

With respect to this clone: One base away lies a much larger clone, so this may be a sequencing read error. The V and J genes are TRBV7-3 and TRBJ2-2; 8 nucleotides agree with TRBD1. The ends lost 5 bases at V and 0 bases at J; junction bases unmatched: 2. Germline-derived CDR1 and CDR2 are SGHTA and FQGTGA. The CDR3 covers 15 residues. CDR3 sequence: CASSLQGANTGELFF. CDR3 coding DNA: TGTGCCAGCAGCCTACAGGGGGCGAACACCGGGGAGCTGTTTTTT.

The chain is built from TRBV19 and TRBJ1-5, with 11 bases identical to TRBD1. V lost 4 bases and J lost 5; bases outside the gene matches: 16. Germline loops: CDR1 LNHDA, CDR2 SQIVND (reference sequence). This CDR3 has 19 residues. In DNA, the CDR3 is TGTGCCAGTAGTAGCCAGACCTTGGACAGGGGGCTAGCCGATCAGCCCCAGCATTTT. Amino acid sequence: CASSSQTLDRGLADQPQHF.

V and J are TRBV9 and TRBJ2-7; TRBD2 matches at 7 bases. V trimming: 3 bases; J trimming: 3 bases; junction bases outside the gene matches: 9. The CDR3 sequence is 15 residues long. Per the germline V gene, CDR1 is SGDLS and CDR2 is YYNGEE. CDR3 in amino acids: CASSETVASGYEQYF. DNA of the CDR3: TGTGCCAGCAGCGAGACTGTGGCTAGCGGCTACGAGCAGTACTTC.

V usage is TRBV28 and J usage is TRBJ2-3; TRBD1 agrees at 7 bases. There are 15 residues in the CDR3. Germline CDR1 and CDR2: MDHEN and SYDVKM. V gave up 1 base and J gave up 0 bases; unmatched junction bases: 1. CDR3: CASSLSGGSTDTQYF. The DNA of the CDR3 is TGTGCCAGCAGTTTATCAGGGGGAAGCACAGATACGCAGTATTTT. The full variable domain, in which reference TRBV28 and TRBJ2-3 provide the parts outside the CDR3, is DVKVTQSSRYLVKRTGEKVFLECVQDMDHENMFWYRQDPGLGLRLIYFSYDVKMKEKGDIPEGYSVSREKKERFSLILESASTNQTSMYLCASSLSGGSTDTQYFGPGTRLTVL.

CDR3 sequence (DNA): TGCGCCAGCAGCCAACCTTACAGGGGAGAAAATGAAAAACTGTTTTTT. As protein: CASSQPYRGENEKLFF. The chain is built from TRBV4-1 and TRBJ1-4; 7 positions match TRBD1. Trimming cost V 2 bases and J 5 bases; bases outside gene matches: 8. Germline V gene sequence: CDR1 MGHRA, CDR2 YSYEKL. The CDR3 totals 16 residues.

This sequence joins TRBV4-3 and TRBJ1-1; TRBD1 aligns across 8 bases. Germline-derived CDR1 and CDR2 are LGHNA and YSLEER. The CDR3 sequence is 21 residues long. The V gene end was trimmed by 1 base and the J gene end by 0 bases; junction bases not matched to a gene: 19. As DNA, the CDR3 is TGCGCCAGCAGCCAAGTCCCCGCCGGGACAGGCATTATCATGATGAACACTGAAGCTTTCTTT. As protein: CASSQVPAGTGIIMMNTEAFF.

Worth noting for this clone: At one end the junction does not follow the germline gene, possibly because of a read error. The chain links TRBV7-8 to TRBJ1-2; D perhaps matches TRBD1 (6 bases). The CDR3 has 11 amino acids. The germline gives CDR1 SGHVS, CDR2 FQNEAQ. CDR3 bases: TGTGCCAGCAGCTTACCGCCGGGACAACTCTTC. Translating gives CASSLPPGQLF.

The chain employs TRBV4-2 and TRBJ2-7; 7 positions agree with TRBD2. The CDR3 has 14 residues. Germline-derived CDR1 and CDR2 are LGHNA and YNFKEQ. With 8 bases clipped from V and 5 bases from J, the junction kept 12 bases outside the gene matches. CDR3 in amino acids: CASAPLASGDEQYF. In DNA form, the CDR3 reads TGTGCCAGCGCCCCCCTCGCTAGCGGCGACGAGCAGTACTTC.

The chain links TRBV28 to TRBJ2-7; TRBD1 aligns across 8 bases. Germline CDR1 MDHEN, CDR2 SYDVKM. With 5 bases clipped from V and 5 bases from J, the junction kept 8 bases outside the gene matches. This CDR3 contains 14 residues. The CDR3 reads CASSPATGVHEQYF. The CDR3 DNA reads TGTGCCAGCAGTCCAGCGACAGGGGTCCACGAGCAGTACTTC.

The chain uses TRBV7-3 and TRBJ1-1, with TRBD1 as a possible D gene (6 bases). In germline, CDR1 is SGHTA, CDR2 FQGTGA. The CDR3 totals 14 residues. Trimming pared 6 bases from V and 1 base from J, leaving 12 bases between. In DNA form, the CDR3 reads TGTGCCAGCAGAATACAGGGCGGGAACACTGAAGCTTTCTTT. This encodes CASRIQGGNTEAFF.

The J gene is TRBJ1-2, the V gene TRBV2; D not resolved. The V end lost 3 bases, the J end lost 4 bases, and 12 bases lay between the germline ends. Germline V gene sequence: CDR1 SNHLY, CDR2 FYNNEI. The CDR3 consists of 14 residues. This CDR3 is CASSEQKTSYGYTF. In DNA form, the CDR3 reads TGTGCCAGCAGTGAGCAGAAGACAAGCTATGGCTACACCTTC.

This chain connects TRBV5-1 to TRBJ2-7; 7 bases match TRBD1. After removal of 0 bases from V and 4 bases from J, the junction contained 1 base not matched to a gene. CDR3 length equals 13 residues. Germline CDR1 is SGHRS and CDR2 is YFSETQ. CDR3 bases: TGCGCCAGCAGCTTGGAACAGGGGTACGAGCAGTACTTC. Translating gives CASSLEQGYEQYF.